Listed here is a single TCR beta chain. As yet, its antigen is unknown. At one of its ends the junction is not consistent with the germline gene, which may arise from a read error. The data are from a study of tumor and adjacent non-tumor tissue in lung cancer. Study summary: Histology: 12 adenocarcinoma, a couple of squamous cell carcinoma, 1 small cell lung cancer. Aged about 31 to 76 years, patients included 10 men and 4 to 6 women with stage I to III disease.

The library came from three nested PCR rounds adapted from ARM-PCR protocols. TCRdb analysed the multiplex PCR reads with MiXCR anew, one entry per CDR3 protein. The sample records 98,000 or so distinct CDR3 sequences, roughly 78% being singletons. The template was RNA from unsorted bulk tissue. This non-tumor lung sample came from over 3 cm beyond the tumor edge. Study findings and constraints: Tumor repertoires had a smaller top 100 clone share than normal lung. TCR diversity was significantly greater in tumor than normal lung tissue.

CDR3 length equals 15 residues. CDR1 and CDR2 from the germline V gene are SGHAT and FQNNGV. The sample consisted of distant non-tumor lung tissue. The V call is TRBV11-2, the J call TRBJ2-3; 9 positions agree with TRBD2. The clonotype was recovered from a man aged 55-75 years with small cell lung cancer. CDR3 sequence (DNA): TGTGCCAGCAACCCCTTAGGGACTAGCAAAGATACGCAGTATTTT. Translated: CASNPLGTSKDTQYF.